Each of the 30 T cell receptor beta chains below was sequenced from the same sample in a study of blood T cell repertoires in COVID-19 (dated by TCRdb to the early 2020s). The library was obtained by the immunoSEQ multiplex PCR assay. TCRdb took this table from immuneACCESS and kept in-frame rearrangements with V and J called. Such tables lack part of the clones; where checked against another copy, unresolved V genes explain under half of the gap, and the rest is unexplained. For this sample the table gives 97,000 or so clones, of which about 90% were detected only once. The top ten constitute around 2% of the sample. Material: peripheral blood. These receptors were collected from a man aged 50-60 years with active COVID-19.

This clone was observed a few times. The genes are TRBV4-1 and TRBJ1-5; D not certain. The CDR3 has 16 residues. V lost 0 bases, J lost 3 bases, and 12 bases lay in between. In germline, CDR1 is MGHRA, CDR2 YSYEKL. The CDR3 is CASSQDNFGSNQPQHF. CDR3 in DNA: TGCGCCAGCAGCCAAGATAACTTCGGGTCCAATCAGCCCCAGCATTTT.

This clone was found once. In DNA, the CDR3 is TGCGCCAGCAGCTTGGCGCCACAGGGCAATCAGCCCCAGCATTTT. This translates into CASSLAPQGNQPQHF. The V gene is TRBV5-1, the J gene TRBJ1-5; D may be TRBD1 (5 bases). The V end lost 0 bases, the J end lost 2 bases, and 9 bases lay between the germline ends. Germline assignment: CDR1 SGHRS and CDR2 YFSETQ. The CDR3 is made up of 15 amino acids.

The chain recombines TRBV10-2 with TRBJ2-2, with D hard to call. The CDR3 totals 18 residues. V dropped 0 bases and J dropped 6 bases, with 20 bases sitting between them. The germline V gene encodes CDR1 WSHSY and CDR2 SAAADI. CDR3 in DNA: TGCGCCAGCAGTGAGTCTATGTGGTTTCGGAGTGGCCCCGGGGAGCTGTTTTTT. Encoded protein: CASSESMWFRSGPGELFF.

This clone was counted a single time. The rearrangement uses TRBV5-6 and TRBJ2-1, with D maybe TRBD2 (6 bases). The CDR3 is made up of 14 amino acids. Trimming left V 0 bases short and J 3 bases short, with 7 bases between. Germline loops: CDR1 SGHDT, CDR2 YYEEEE. CDR3 bases: TGTGCCAGCAGCTTGGGGAGGGGCTACAATGAGCAGTTCTTC. Protein sequence: CASSLGRGYNEQFF.

The CDR3 loop is CASSYTRPSSYEQYF. CDR3 in DNA: TGTGCCAGCAGTTACACCCGCCCGAGCTCCTACGAGCAGTACTTC. The chain uses TRBV6-5 and TRBJ2-7; D not resolved. Germline CDR1 MNHEY, CDR2 SVGAGI. Trimming took 2 bases from V and 0 from J, leaving 11 bases between them. This CDR3 has 15 residues.

This clone was counted only a few times. The chain is built from TRBV6-1 and TRBJ1-5; D call uncertain. Germline CDR1 MNHNS, CDR2 SASEGT. CDR3 length: 12 residues. V lost 7 bases to trimming and J lost 7 bases, with 11 bases between them. The CDR3 region is CASISPGQPQHF. DNA of the CDR3: TGTGCCAGCATTTCCCCCGGGCAGCCCCAGCATTTT.

The gene calls are TRBV16 and TRBJ1-3; D not certain. V lost 5 bases, J lost 1 base, and 9 bases lay in between. Germline lookup yields CDR1 KGHSY and CDR2 FQNENV. There are 14 residues in the CDR3. CDR3 residues: CASSDPGSGNTIYF. The CDR3 region has the DNA TGTGCCAGCAGCGATCCGGGTTCTGGAAACACCATATATTTT.

V and J are TRBV19 and TRBJ1-2, with 8 bases identical to TRBD1. J lost 4 bases, V lost 5 bases, and 15 bases had no gene match. CDR3 length: 17 residues. Germline CDR1 reads LNHDA; CDR2 reads SQIVND (reference sequence). CDR3 loop: CASSPLTGAESSYGYTF. The CDR3 DNA is TGTGCCAGTAGTCCCCTGACAGGGGCCGAGTCAAGCTATGGCTACACCTTC. The full variable domain, in which reference TRBV19 and TRBJ1-2 provide the parts outside the CDR3, is DGGITQSPKYLFRKEGQNVTLSCEQNLNHDAMYWYRQDPGQGLRLIYYSQIVNDFQKGDIAEGYSVSREKKESFPLTVTSAQKNPTAFYLCASSPLTGAESSYGYTFGSGTRLTVV.

The chain carries TRBV11-2 and TRBJ2-1; D is undetermined. Germline CDR1 and CDR2: SGHAT and FQNNGV. This CDR3 contains 16 residues. The V gene lost 5 bases and the J gene lost 0 bases, with 14 bases spanning the gap. The CDR3 sequence is CASSSYSGDSYNEQFF. CDR3 DNA sequence: TGTGCCAGCAGCAGCTACTCAGGTGACTCCTACAATGAGCAGTTCTTC.

This sequence joins TRBV13 and TRBJ1-2; 7 nucleotides align to TRBD1. Germline CDR1 reads PRHDT; CDR2 reads FYEKMQ (reference sequence). The CDR3 has 12 residues. With 5 bases clipped from V and 8 bases from J, the junction kept 5 bases outside the gene matches. The CDR3 spells CASSTQDRGYTF. The DNA for the CDR3 is TGTGCCAGCAGCACCCAGGACAGGGGCTACACCTTC.

V is TRBV3-1 (or the pseudogene TRBV3-2) and J is TRBJ1-3, with D uncertain. The CDR3 has 15 residues. Trimming removed 0 bases at V and 2 bases at J, with 8 bases between. Germline assignment: CDR1 LGHDT and CDR2 YNNKEL (reference sequence). In DNA, the CDR3 is TGTGCCAGCAGCCAAGATGTACAGACTGGAAACACCATATATTTT. This gives the protein CASSQDVQTGNTIYF.

This clone has only one observation. This chain connects TRBV12-5 to TRBJ2-5; TRBD2 aligns across 10 bases. J lost 2 bases, V lost 2 bases, and 8 bases had no gene match. CDR1 is LGHNT and CDR2 is FRNRAP in the germline V gene. The CDR3 is 17 amino acids. Here the CDR3 reads CASGLPRGAGGQETQYF. The CDR3 DNA reads as TGTGCTAGTGGTTTGCCCCGGGGAGCGGGGGGGCAAGAGACCCAGTACTTC.

This clone was picked up a small number of times. The chain links TRBV5-1 to TRBJ1-6; 10 bases align to TRBD1. Germline V gives CDR1 SGHRS, CDR2 YFSETQ. The CDR3 has 15 residues. V was clipped by 4 bases and J by 8 bases; unmatched bases: 6. The CDR3 DNA reads as TGCGCCAGCAGCAACTGGACAGGGGGTTATTCACCCCTCCACTTT. Encoded protein: CASSNWTGGYSPLHF.

The chain joins TRBV3-1 (or the pseudogene TRBV3-2) to TRBJ1-1, with a tentative D call TRBD1 (5 bases). In germline, CDR1 is LGHDT, CDR2 YNNKEL (reference sequence). The CDR3 is made up of 16 amino acids. Trimming took off 1 base at V and 0 bases at J, with 12 bases between the two ends. The CDR3 DNA reads as TGTGCCAGCAGCCAAGGCGGTGGGGCTTTGAACACTGAAGCTTTCTTT. Amino acids: CASSQGGGALNTEAFF.

The chain carries TRBV18 and TRBJ2-1, with D possibly TRBD2 on 6 matching bases. The CDR3 length is 12 residues. Germline-derived CDR1 and CDR2 are KGHSH and LQKENI. The V and J ends lost 4 bases and 13 bases respectively, with 14 bases between them. The CDR3 nucleotides read TGTGCCAGCTCACTGGCGGGAATAGTTCAGTTCTTC. As protein: CASSLAGIVQFF.

V is TRBV5-4 and J is TRBJ2-3; TRBD2 matches 8 bases. V was clipped by 4 bases and J by 0 bases; unmatched bases: 7. The CDR3 has 16 residues. The germline CDR1 and CDR2 sequences are SGHNT and YYREEE (reference sequence). The chain's CDR3 is CASSGSSGASTDTQYF. The CDR3, as DNA: TGTGCCAGCAGCGGGAGTAGCGGGGCTAGCACAGATACGCAGTATTTT.

The chain is built from TRBV10-2 and TRBJ2-2, with 11 nucleotides matching TRBD1. Germline V CDR1 and CDR2: WSHSY, SAAADI. This CDR3 spans 17 amino acids. Trimming removed 4 bases from V and 6 bases from J; junction bases left unmatched: 10. The CDR3: CASSAVRPGQGAGELFF. CDR3 coding DNA: TGCGCCAGCAGTGCGGTTCGTCCGGGACAGGGGGCCGGGGAGCTGTTTTTT.

The chain has TRBV21-1 and TRBJ1-5; TRBD1 is the table's D call and was not checked against the DNA. TRBV21-1 has pseudogene status. The CDR3 has 19 residues. CDR3 sequence reads: CASSKAGEDRGGQYQPQHF. The CDR3 region has the DNA TGTGCCAGCAGCAAAGCGGGGGAGGACAGGGGCGGGCAATATCAGCCCCAGCATTTT.

The chain couples TRBV10-3 to TRBJ2-7; TRBD1 matches 10 bases. CDR1 is ENHRY and CDR2 is SYGVKD in the germline V gene. J gave up 5 bases and V 6 bases, and 7 bases lay outside the gene matches. This CDR3 contains 14 residues. The CDR3 DNA sequence: TGTGCCATCAGCCCCGGGACAGGGGACCACGAGCAGTACTTC. Residues: CAISPGTGDHEQYF.

This chain links TRBV5-4 with TRBJ1-2; 11 bases line up with TRBD1. The length of the CDR3 is 15 residues. From germline, CDR1 is SGHNT and CDR2 YYREEE (reference sequence). The ends lost 4 bases at V and 4 bases at J; junction bases unmatched: 6. CDR3 DNA sequence: TGTGCCAGCAGCACCGGGACAGGGGGGGTCTATGGCTACACCTTC. Its translation is CASSTGTGGVYGYTF.

This clone was seen a few times. This chain links TRBV11-2 with TRBJ2-7; tentatively, D is TRBD1 (6 bases). The germline gives CDR1 SGHAT, CDR2 FQNNGV. This CDR3 is 13 amino acids long. The V end lost 5 bases, the J end lost 3 bases, and 11 bases lay between the germline ends. Here the CDR3 reads CASSITQGYEQYF. Written as DNA, the CDR3 is TGTGCCAGCAGCATTACACAGGGCTACGAGCAGTACTTC.

The V and J genes are TRBV5-4 and TRBJ2-1; D is perhaps TRBD2 (6 bases). Germline V gene lookup returns CDR1 SGHNT and CDR2 YYREEE (reference sequence). Trimming removed 0 bases at V and 8 bases at J, with 15 bases between. The CDR3 is 15 residues long. The CDR3 loop is CASSLGGARDHEQFF. DNA of the CDR3: TGTGCCAGCAGCTTGGGCGGGGCTAGGGATCATGAGCAGTTCTTC. The entire variable domain, with the rest obtained from reference TRBV5-4 and TRBJ2-1, is as follows: ETGVTQSPTHLIKTRGQQVTLRCSSQSGHNTVSWYQQALGQGPQFIFQYYREEENGRGNFPPRFSGLQFPNYSSELNVNALELDDSALYLCASSLGGARDHEQFFGPGTRLTVL.

The V gene is TRBV6-5, the J gene TRBJ1-2; tentatively, D is TRBD1 (5 bases). The CDR3 runs to 14 residues. Germline CDR1 and CDR2: MNHEY and SVGAGI. V was shortened by 6 bases and J by 2 bases, with 13 bases between the two germline ends. The CDR3 is CASSRLEGNYGYTF. The CDR3 DNA sequence: TGTGCCAGCAGCAGGTTGGAGGGGAACTATGGCTACACCTTC.

The sample holds one count of this clone. The chain is built from TRBV30 and TRBJ1-2, with D hard to call. Germline V gene sequence: CDR1 GTSNPN, CDR2 SVGIG (reference sequence). Trimming cost V 1 base and J 3 bases, with 15 bases left between them. The CDR3 loop spans 15 amino acids. The CDR3 spells CAWSGAPPLYYGYTF. The CDR3 nucleotides read TGTGCCTGGAGTGGGGCTCCTCCTCTTTACTATGGCTACACCTTC.

This chain connects TRBV5-5 to TRBJ2-3; TRBD2 agrees at 11 bases. The trim removed 2 bases at V and 2 bases at J, leaving 4 bases unmatched. The CDR3 totals 16 residues. CDR1 is SGHKS, CDR2 YYEKEE, per germline (reference sequence). The CDR3 nucleotides are TGTGCCAGCAGCTTTACTAGCGGGGGCTACACAGATACGCAGTATTTT. Its protein is CASSFTSGGYTDTQYF.

Notes on this clone: The sample has other DNA sequences that encode this CDR3 too. The chain links TRBV4-1 to TRBJ1-2; a weak D match, TRBD1 (5 bases). V was cut by 1 base and J by 0 bases, with 9 bases left in between. CDR3 length: 15 residues. From germline, CDR1 is MGHRA and CDR2 YSYEKL. CDR3 in amino acids: CASSQVGLPNYGYTF. Written as DNA, the CDR3 is TGCGCCAGCAGCCAAGTGGGGCTACCTAACTATGGCTACACCTTC.

This chain links TRBV10-3 with TRBJ2-7; 12 nucleotides align to TRBD2. This CDR3 is 14 amino acids long. Germline V lookup: CDR1 ENHRY, CDR2 SYGVKD. J was trimmed by 6 bases and V by 6 bases; bases with no gene match: 6. The DNA for the CDR3 is TGTGCCATCAGGTCTAGCGGGGGGGTCTCCGAGCAGTACTTC. The encoded protein is CAIRSSGGVSEQYF.

This clone has just one count. This chain uses TRBV6-2 or TRBV6-3 with TRBJ2-1; possibly TRBD2 for D (5 bases). Trimming pared 4 bases from V and 5 bases from J, leaving 21 bases between. The CDR3 has 17 residues. Germline-derived CDR1 and CDR2 are MNHEY and SVGEGT. DNA of the CDR3: TGTGCCAGCAGTTCCCACCCCGGCGTGGGAGCCGACAATGAGCAGTTCTTC. Translating gives CASSSHPGVGADNEQFF.

In its sample, this clone was seen many times. The chain recombines TRBV6-2 or TRBV6-3 with TRBJ1-1; D gene ambiguous. The V gene's germline CDR1 is MNHEY and CDR2 SVGEGT. V lost 0 bases and J 1 base, leaving 9 bases between the germline ends. The CDR3 runs 15 residues. The CDR3 DNA reads as TGTGCCAGCAGTTACTCGGAGGGTGGGAACACTGAAGCTTTCTTT. This encodes CASSYSEGGNTEAFF.

V usage is TRBV6-5 and J usage is TRBJ1-5; weak D call: TRBD1 (5 bases). Trimming left V 6 bases short and J 0 bases short, with 9 bases between. In germline, CDR1 is MNHEY, CDR2 SVGAGI. The CDR3 loop spans 14 amino acids. The DNA for the CDR3 is TGTGCCAGCAGGGTAGACAGTAGCAATCAGCCCCAGCATTTT. This gives the protein CASRVDSSNQPQHF.